These T cell receptor beta chains were read from a single sample in a study of blood T cell repertoires in COVID-19. Using immunoSEQ multiplex PCR, the repertoire was profiled, and TCRdb retains in-frame clones only, with some absent. The sample yields around 34,000 clones, approximately 83% seen once. Specimen: peripheral blood. The receptors shown here come from a man aged 50 to 60 with acute or convalescent COVID-19. The CDR3 runs from the conserved cysteine through the conserved F or W.

>TRBV27|TRBJ2-1
CASSLIPLSYNEQFF
>TRBV21-1|TRBJ2-1
CASSKEQANGYNEQFF
>TRBV27|TRBJ2-3
CASSLRGSDTQYF
>TRBV11-3|TRBJ1-5
CASSLGAPGQDSNQPQHF
>TRBV9|TRBJ2-1
CASSVGGSSNEQFF
>TRBV25-1|TRBJ2-5
CASSGTSGRRETQYF
>TRBV4-1|TRBJ2-7
CASSPRQGQNPYEQYF
>TRBV9|TRBJ2-7
CASSVQRGKGYVSSEQYF
>TRBV24-1|TRBJ2-1
CATSDGGRGTENEQFF
>TRBV18|TRBJ2-1
CASSPRTSGGYNEQFF
>TRBV5-8|TRBJ1-1
CASSFRDRNTEAFF
>TRBV5-6|TRBJ2-1
CASSYSGGNNEQFF
>TRBV5-6|TRBJ1-5
CASSLVMEGSVCQPQHF
>TRBV13|TRBJ1-6
CASSNRGNTYNSPLHF
>TRBV4-2|TRBJ2-1
CASSQEPHRGNEQFF
>TRBV27|TRBJ1-2
CASSRGQGAGGYTF
>TRBV7-8|TRBJ1-2
CASSLNSGVDYGYTF
>TRBV9|TRBJ1-3
CASSVDRGSGNTIYF
>TRBV5-1|TRBJ2-1
CASSLQDYNEQFF
>TRBV19|TRBJ1-5
CASDIGGTGGRQPQHF
>TRBV19|TRBJ2-3
CASSTASRRDTQYF
>TRBV5-1|TRBJ1-4
CASSPYGTGEKLFF
>TRBV11-2|TRBJ2-7
CASSLEGGNYEQYF
>TRBV11-2|TRBJ2-3
CASGAGVRTDTQYF
>TRBV24-1|TRBJ1-5
CATRPPDSSNQPQHF
>TRBV30|TRBJ1-2
CAWSPKGGRYYGYTF
>TRBV3-1/TRBV3-2|TRBJ2-7
CASSSTRGYEQYF
>TRBV11-2|TRBJ1-6
CASSPDRVGFSPLHF
>TRBV6-2/TRBV6-3|TRBJ2-5
CASSHGGLPETQYF
>TRBV5-1|TRBJ1-5
CASSWGVSEDQPQHF
>TRBV11-2|TRBJ2-1
CASSLGAGGANEQFF
>TRBV14|TRBJ1-2
CASSRTGKVRLNYGYTF
>TRBV10-3|TRBJ2-7
CAIRPGQGDEQYF
>TRBV6-5|TRBJ1-4
CASRPTGEMNEKLFF
>TRBV7-9|TRBJ1-1
CASSWSQRNTEAFF
>TRBV6-5|TRBJ2-1
CASRAGTSVNNEQFF
>TRBV4-2|TRBJ2-7
CASSQNSGSSYEQYF